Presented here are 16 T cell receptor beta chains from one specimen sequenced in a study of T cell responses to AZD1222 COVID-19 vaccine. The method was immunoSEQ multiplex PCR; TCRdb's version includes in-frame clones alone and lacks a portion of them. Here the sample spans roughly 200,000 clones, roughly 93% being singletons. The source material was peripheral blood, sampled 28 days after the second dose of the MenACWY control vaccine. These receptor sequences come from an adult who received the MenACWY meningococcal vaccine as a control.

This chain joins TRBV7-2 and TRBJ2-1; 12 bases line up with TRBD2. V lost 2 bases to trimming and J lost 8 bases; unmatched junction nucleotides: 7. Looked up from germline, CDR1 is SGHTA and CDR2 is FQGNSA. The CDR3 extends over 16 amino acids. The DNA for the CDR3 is TGTGCCAGCAGCTTAAGGACTAGCGGGGTAGGGGATGAGCAGTTCTTC. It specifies CASSLRTSGVGDEQFF.

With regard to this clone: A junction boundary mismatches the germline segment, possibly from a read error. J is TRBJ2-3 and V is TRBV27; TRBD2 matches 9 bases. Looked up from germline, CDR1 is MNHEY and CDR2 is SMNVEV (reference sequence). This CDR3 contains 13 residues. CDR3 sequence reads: CASSVQLAGVPHF. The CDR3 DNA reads TGTGCCAGCAGTGTTCAACTAGCGGGCGTCCCCCATTTT.

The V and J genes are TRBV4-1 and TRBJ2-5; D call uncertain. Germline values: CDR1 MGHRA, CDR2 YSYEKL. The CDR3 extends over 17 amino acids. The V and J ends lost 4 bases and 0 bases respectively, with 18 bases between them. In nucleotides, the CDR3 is TGCGCCAGCAGCCCCCGGACGGACGGACGGTACCAAGAGACCCAGTACTTC. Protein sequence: CASSPRTDGRYQETQYF.

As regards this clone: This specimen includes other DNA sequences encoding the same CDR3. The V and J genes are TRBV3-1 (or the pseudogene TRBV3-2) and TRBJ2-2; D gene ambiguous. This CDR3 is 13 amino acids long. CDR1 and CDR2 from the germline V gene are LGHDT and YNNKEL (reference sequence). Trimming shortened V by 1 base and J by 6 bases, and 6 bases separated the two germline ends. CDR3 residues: CASSQGWAGELFF. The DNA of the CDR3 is TGTGCCAGCAGCCAAGGGTGGGCCGGGGAGCTGTTTTTT.

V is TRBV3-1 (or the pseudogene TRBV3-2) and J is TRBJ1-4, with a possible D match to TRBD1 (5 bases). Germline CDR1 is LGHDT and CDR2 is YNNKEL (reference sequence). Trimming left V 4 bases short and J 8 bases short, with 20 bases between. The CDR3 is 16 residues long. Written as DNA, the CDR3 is TGTGCCAGCAGCCGTGGAAGAAGGGGCGCCGGGGAAAAACTGTTTTTT. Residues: CASSRGRRGAGEKLFF.

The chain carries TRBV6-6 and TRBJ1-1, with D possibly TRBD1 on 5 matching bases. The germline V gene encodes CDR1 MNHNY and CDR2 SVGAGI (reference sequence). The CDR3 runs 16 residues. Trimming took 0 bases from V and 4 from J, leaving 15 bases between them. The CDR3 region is CASSYSNPGLGTEAFF. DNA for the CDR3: TGTGCCAGCAGTTACTCGAATCCGGGGCTGGGCACTGAAGCTTTCTTT.

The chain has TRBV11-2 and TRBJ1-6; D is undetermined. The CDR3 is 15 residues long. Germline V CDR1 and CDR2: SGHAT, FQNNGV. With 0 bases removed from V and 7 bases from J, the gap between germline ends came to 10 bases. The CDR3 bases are TGTGCCAGCAGCTTAGAGAACATCGGGAATTCACCCCTCCACTTT. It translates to CASSLENIGNSPLHF.

The CDR3, as DNA: TGTGCCAGCTCACCTCCTACAGTGGGGAGGAGAAACACCATATATTTT. This translates into CASSPPTVGRRNTIYF. This chain connects TRBV18 to TRBJ1-3; no definite D call. Trimming cost V 3 bases and J 5 bases, with 17 bases left between them. The V gene's germline CDR1 is KGHSH and CDR2 LQKENI. The CDR3 runs to 16 residues.

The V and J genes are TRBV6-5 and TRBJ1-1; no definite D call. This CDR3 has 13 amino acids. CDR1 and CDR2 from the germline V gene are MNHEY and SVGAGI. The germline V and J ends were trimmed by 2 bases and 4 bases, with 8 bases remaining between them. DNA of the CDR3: TGTGCCAGCAGTTACGGGAGGACCACTGAAGCTTTCTTT. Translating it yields CASSYGRTTEAFF.

The CDR3 is CASSPPHGLAGSNIQYF. DNA for the CDR3: TGTGCCAGCAGCCCACCCCATGGGCTAGCGGGGTCAAACATTCAGTACTTC. The chain links TRBV3-1 (or the pseudogene TRBV3-2) to TRBJ2-4; 9 positions agree with TRBD2. The junction had 13 bases not matched to a gene; V was cut back by 4 bases and J by 6 bases. The CDR3 has 17 amino acids. CDR1 and CDR2 from the germline V gene are LGHDT and YNNKEL (reference sequence).

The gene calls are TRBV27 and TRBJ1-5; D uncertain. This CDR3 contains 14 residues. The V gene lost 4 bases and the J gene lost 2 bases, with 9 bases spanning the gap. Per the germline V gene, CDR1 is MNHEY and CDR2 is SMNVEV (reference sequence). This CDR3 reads CASSSRPGNQPQHF. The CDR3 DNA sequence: TGTGCCAGCAGTTCCAGACCAGGCAATCAGCCCCAGCATTTT.

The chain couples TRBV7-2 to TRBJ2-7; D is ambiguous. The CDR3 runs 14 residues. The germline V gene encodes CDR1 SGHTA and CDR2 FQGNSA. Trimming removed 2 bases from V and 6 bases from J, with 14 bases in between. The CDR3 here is CASSLTLVGREQYF. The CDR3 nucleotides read TGTGCCAGCAGCTTAACGTTGGTGGGCCGCGAGCAGTACTTC.

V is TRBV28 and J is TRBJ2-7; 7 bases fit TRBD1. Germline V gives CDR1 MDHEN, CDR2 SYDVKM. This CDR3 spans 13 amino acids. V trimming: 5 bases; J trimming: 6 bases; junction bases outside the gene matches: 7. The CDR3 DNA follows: TGTGCCAGCAGTCCCCTCAACAGGGGCGAGCAGTACTTC. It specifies CASSPLNRGEQYF.

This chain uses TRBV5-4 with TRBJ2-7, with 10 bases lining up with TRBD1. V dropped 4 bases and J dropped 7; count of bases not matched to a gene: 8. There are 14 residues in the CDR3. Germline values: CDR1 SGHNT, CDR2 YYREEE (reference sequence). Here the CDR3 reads CASSPPGQGREQYF. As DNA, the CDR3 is TGTGCCAGCAGCCCACCGGGACAGGGGAGAGAGCAGTACTTC.

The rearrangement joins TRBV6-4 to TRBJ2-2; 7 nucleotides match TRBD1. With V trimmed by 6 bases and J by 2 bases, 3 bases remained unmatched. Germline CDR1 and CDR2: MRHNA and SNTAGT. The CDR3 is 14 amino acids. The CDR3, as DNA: TGTGCCAGCAGACAGGGGCTTAACACCGGGGAGCTGTTTTTT. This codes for CASRQGLNTGELFF.

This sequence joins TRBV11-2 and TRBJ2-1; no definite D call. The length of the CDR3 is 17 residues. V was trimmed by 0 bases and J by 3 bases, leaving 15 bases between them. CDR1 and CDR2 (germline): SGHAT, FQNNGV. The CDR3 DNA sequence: TGTGCCAGCAGCTTAGATCTAACCGCCCGGAGCTACAATGAGCAGTTCTTC. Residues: CASSLDLTARSYNEQFF.